These 17 T cell receptor beta chains originate from one sample sequenced in a study of blood T cell repertoires in COVID-19. TCRdb's table, derived via immunoSEQ multiplex PCR, lists solely in-frame clones and lacks some. Counted here are under 200,000 clones, less than 85% occurring once; the ten biggest clones make up around 18%. Sequenced material: PBMCs or T cells enriched from blood (not recorded which). Receptor source: a man aged 60 to 75 who had recovered from COVID-19.

The chain recombines TRBV4-1 with TRBJ2-7, with TRBD1 identical over 8 bases. The CDR3 runs 15 residues. Germline V CDR1 and CDR2: MGHRA, YSYEKL. Trimming took 3 bases from V and 4 from J; bases not matched to a gene: 8. The CDR3 region has the DNA TGCGCCAGCAGCCAGGCGGACAGGGTGATTTACGAGCAGTACTTC. Translation: CASSQADRVIYEQYF.

The chain has TRBV7-3 and TRBJ2-6; TRBD1 aligns across 7 bases. V was pared by 5 bases and J by 0 bases, with 1 base of the junction left unmatched. The CDR3 covers 15 residues. Germline CDR1 and CDR2: SGHTA and FQGTGA. CDR3 in DNA: TGTGCCAGCAGCAGGACAGGCTCTGGGGCCAACGTCCTGACTTTC. Residues: CASSRTGSGANVLTF.

The chain joins TRBV27 to TRBJ2-5; tentatively, D is TRBD2 (5 bases). The CDR3 sequence is 11 residues long. In germline, CDR1 is MNHEY, CDR2 SMNVEV (reference sequence). Trimming took off 5 bases at V and 12 bases at J, with 13 bases between the two ends. CDR3 loop: CASSLGREKYF. The DNA of the CDR3 is TGTGCCAGCAGTCTTGGTAGGGAGAAGTACTTC.

This chain joins TRBV18 and TRBJ1-6; TRBD1 is a possible D gene (5 bases). Germline V gene data show CDR1 as KGHSH and CDR2 as LQKENI. The CDR3 contains 15 residues. Trimming removed 2 bases from V and 8 bases from J, with 13 bases in between. CDR3 residues: CASSPGGRADSPLHF. CDR3 sequence (DNA): TGTGCCAGCTCACCAGGTGGCAGGGCTGATTCACCCCTCCACTTT.

The chain carries TRBV29-1 and TRBJ2-7, with D tentatively TRBD1 (6 bases). Trimming removed 6 bases at V and 4 bases at J, with 22 bases between. This CDR3 is built from 15 residues. Germline V gene lookup returns CDR1 SQVTM and CDR2 ANQGSEA. The CDR3 bases are TGCAGCGTAGTAGGGGAGAGGGGACAAGGGTACGAGCAGTACTTC. Translated: CSVVGERGQGYEQYF.

This clone was found many times. The genes are TRBV28 and TRBJ1-2, with D possibly matching TRBD1 (6 bases). V was pared by 3 bases and J by 8 bases, with 13 bases between. The CDR3 is made up of 13 amino acids. Germline assignment: CDR1 MDHEN and CDR2 SYDVKM. The CDR3 DNA follows: TGTGCCAGCAGTTTTACTGGGGGCAGGGGCTACACCTTC. This gives the protein CASSFTGGRGYTF.

The V and J genes are TRBV5-1 and TRBJ2-5; 7 bases map to TRBD2. J was trimmed by 7 bases and V by 3 bases; bases with no gene match: 0. Germline-derived CDR1 and CDR2 are SGHRS and YFSETQ. This CDR3 is built from 11 residues. DNA for the CDR3: TGCGCCAGCAGCTGGGGGGGGACCCAGTACTTC. Translation: CASSWGGTQYF.

J is TRBJ2-1 and V is TRBV6-6; D is undetermined. The CDR3 runs to 11 residues. The V and J ends lost 8 bases and 6 bases respectively, with 8 bases between them. Germline CDR1 and CDR2: MNHNY and SVGAGI (reference sequence). The CDR3: CASVHVNEQFF. The CDR3 DNA reads as TGTGCCAGCGTCCATGTCAATGAGCAGTTCTTC.

The chain combines TRBV7-2 with TRBJ1-3, with D possibly TRBD1 on 6 matching bases. CDR1 and CDR2 (germline): SGHTA, FQGNSA. The CDR3 is made up of 18 amino acids. The ends were cut back, 2 bases at V and 0 bases at J, with 17 bases in the middle. The CDR3 loop is CASSLFWGHPLSGNTIYF. DNA of the CDR3: TGTGCCAGCAGCTTATTTTGGGGACACCCGCTCTCTGGAAACACCATATATTTT.

This chain connects TRBV27 to TRBJ2-1; maybe TRBD1 (5 bases). Germline V CDR1 and CDR2: MNHEY, SMNVEV (reference sequence). CDR3 length equals 14 residues. Trimming shortened V by 3 bases and J by 5 bases, and 11 bases separated the two germline ends. The CDR3, as DNA: TGTGCCAGCAGTTTGACAGAGGTTGACAATGAGCAGTTCTTC. It encodes CASSLTEVDNEQFF.

The V gene is TRBV9, the J gene TRBJ1-2; 9 positions agree with TRBD1. Looked up from germline, CDR1 is SGDLS and CDR2 is YYNGEE. The CDR3 has 15 amino acids. The ends lost 4 bases at V and 4 bases at J; junction bases unmatched: 8. The CDR3 coding sequence is TGTGCCAGCAGCTCCCGACCGGGACAGGGCTATGGCTACACCTTC. Protein product: CASSSRPGQGYGYTF.

This clone was observed once. The genes are TRBV7-2 and TRBJ1-1; D remains ambiguous. Germline assignment: CDR1 SGHTA and CDR2 FQGNSA. Between the trimmed V and J ends, which lost 4 bases and 0 bases, there was a span of 9 bases. The length of the CDR3 is 14 residues. CDR3 sequence: CASSYNTMNTEAFF. Written as DNA, the CDR3 is TGTGCCAGCAGCTACAACACCATGAACACTGAAGCTTTCTTT.

The V gene is TRBV11-2, the J gene TRBJ2-1, with 7 positions matching TRBD1. CDR3 length: 14 residues. The junction had 4 bases not matched to a gene; V was cut back by 6 bases and J by 2 bases. The V gene's germline CDR1 is SGHAT and CDR2 FQNNGV. The CDR3 loop reads CASRGQAPYNEQFF. For the CDR3, the DNA is TGTGCCAGCAGAGGACAGGCCCCCTACAATGAGCAGTTCTTC. The variable domain in full, with the rest retrieved from reference TRBV11-2 and TRBJ2-1, is EAGVAQSPRYKIIEKRQSVAFWCNPISGHATLYWYQQILGQGPKLLIQFQNNGVVDDSQLPKDRFSAERLKGVDSTLKIQPAKLEDSAVYLCASRGQAPYNEQFFGPGTRLTVL.

This clone occurred once. The chain has TRBV12-3 or TRBV12-4 and TRBJ1-2; no clear D gene. Between the trimmed V and J ends, which lost 3 bases and 8 bases, there was a span of 13 bases. The length of the CDR3 is 13 residues. CDR3 amino acids: CASSFVNRGGYTF. CDR3 nucleotides: TGTGCCAGCAGTTTTGTAAATCGGGGAGGCTACACCTTC.

The chain has TRBV5-6 and TRBJ1-5; D possibly corresponds to TRBD1 (6 bases). V was clipped by 4 bases and J by 9 bases, with 20 bases between them. Germline lookup yields CDR1 SGHDT and CDR2 YYEEEE. The CDR3 sequence is 15 residues long. The CDR3, as DNA: TGTGCCAGCAGCGCGAATTCAGGGAGAGGGGGGCCCCAGCATTTT. Translated, it gives CASSANSGRGGPQHF.

This clone has more than one count but fewer than ten. The chain combines TRBV7-9 with TRBJ1-2, with 8 positions matching TRBD1. CDR1 is SEHNR, CDR2 FQNEAQ, per germline (reference sequence). The CDR3 loop spans 14 amino acids. V gave up 7 bases and J gave up 0 bases; unmatched junction bases: 4. The CDR3 reads CASIQGAANYGYTF. In DNA form, the CDR3 reads TGTGCCAGCATCCAGGGGGCTGCTAACTATGGCTACACCTTC.

V gene TRBV28 combines with J gene TRBJ2-3; 8 positions agree with TRBD1. V shed 6 bases and J 1 base; nucleotides not matched to a gene: 3. Per the germline V gene, CDR1 is MDHEN and CDR2 is SYDVKM. This CDR3 contains 14 residues. CDR3 loop: CASRGQVRTDTQYF. DNA for the CDR3: TGTGCCAGCAGGGGACAGGTACGCACAGATACGCAGTATTTT.